The rows below give T cell receptor beta chains drawn from one sample of a study of cytomegalovirus exposure and HLA in healthy donors. Sequenced by immunoSEQ multiplex PCR; TCRdb stores in-frame clones only, minus some. The repertoire holds 110,000 to 150,000 clones, with around 80% as singletons. Specimen: PBMCs. Receptors were obtained from a boy between 2 and 10 years old in good health and CMV-seronegative. Each CDR3 is given with its conserved first and last residue. A D gene is named only where the DNA matches it firmly. Size values are once, few and many counts, or a class for expanded clones, and some rows have none.

clone_size: NA
d_call: TRBD1
v_call: TRBV19
j_call: TRBJ2-2
cdr3_aa: CASRKGTGTYTGELFF
cdr3_nt: TGTGCCAGTCGAAAAGGGACAGGAACTTACACCGGGGAGCTGTTTTTT

clone_size: NA
d_call: TRBD1
v_call: TRBV5-1
j_call: TRBJ2-3
cdr3_aa: CASSLRGLTDTQYF
cdr3_nt: TGCGCCAGCAGCTTGAGGGGGCTCACAGATACGCAGTATTTT

clone_size: NA
d_call: NA
v_call: TRBV7-9
j_call: TRBJ1-5
cdr3_aa: CASSLGGTRISNQPQHF
cdr3_nt: TGTGCCAGCAGCTTAGGGGGGACACGGATTAGCAATCAGCCCCAGCATTTT

clone_size: NA
d_call: TRBD1
v_call: TRBV28
j_call: TRBJ1-5
cdr3_aa: CASSLIGQVYQPQHF
cdr3_nt: TGTGCCAGCAGTTTAATAGGACAGGTTTATCAGCCCCAGCATTTT

clone_size: NA
d_call: TRBD2
v_call: TRBV25-1
j_call: TRBJ2-3
cdr3_aa: CASSESSGGTSTDTQYF
cdr3_nt: TGTGCCAGCAGTGAATCTAGCGGGGGCACGAGCACAGATACGCAGTATTTT

clone_size: NA
d_call: NA
v_call: TRBV5-1
j_call: TRBJ2-5
cdr3_aa: CASSLYVIPSEQYF
cdr3_nt: TGCGCCAGCAGCTTGTATGTAATCCCATCTGAGCAGTACTTC

clone_size: NA
d_call: NA
v_call: TRBV11-1
j_call: TRBJ1-4
cdr3_aa: CASSANRVDHEKLFF
cdr3_nt: TGTGCCAGCAGCGCGAACAGGGTGGATCACGAAAAACTGTTTTTT

clone_size: NA
d_call: NA
v_call: TRBV6-5
j_call: TRBJ2-4
cdr3_aa: CASRKTRGRENIQYF
cdr3_nt: TGTGCCAGCAGAAAAACCAGGGGCCGCGAAAACATTCAGTACTTC

clone_size: NA
d_call: NA
v_call: TRBV9
j_call: TRBJ2-4
cdr3_aa: CASSPNFGDIQYF
cdr3_nt: TGTGCCAGCAGCCCTAATTTCGGAGACATTCAGTACTTC

clone_size: NA
d_call: NA
v_call: TRBV30
j_call: TRBJ1-2
cdr3_aa: CAWGPYGYTF
cdr3_nt: TGTGCCTGGGGGCCCTATGGCTACACCTTC

clone_size: NA
d_call: NA
v_call: TRBV9
j_call: TRBJ2-3
cdr3_aa: CASSAYVSTDTQYF
cdr3_nt: TGTGCCAGCAGCGCCTACGTGAGCACAGATACGCAGTATTTT

clone_size: NA
d_call: NA
v_call: TRBV5-1
j_call: TRBJ1-2
cdr3_aa: CASSLPGRGYTF
cdr3_nt: TGCGCCAGCAGTCTGCCAGGGAGGGGCTACACCTTC

clone_size: NA
d_call: TRBD1
v_call: TRBV6-5
j_call: TRBJ1-5
cdr3_aa: CASSSDRGQPQHF
cdr3_nt: TGTGCCAGCAGTTCCGACAGGGGACAGCCTCAGCATTTT

clone_size: NA
d_call: TRBD1
v_call: TRBV6-4
j_call: TRBJ2-3
cdr3_aa: CAASTGVSTDTQYF
cdr3_nt: TGTGCCGCATCGACAGGGGTGTCGACAGATACGCAGTATTTT

clone_size: NA
d_call: TRBD1
v_call: TRBV6-4
j_call: TRBJ2-3
cdr3_aa: CASSDRTGGSDTQYF
cdr3_nt: TGTGCCAGCAGTGATAGGACAGGGGGCTCGGATACGCAGTATTTT

clone_size: few
d_call: TRBD1
v_call: TRBV5-6
j_call: TRBJ1-1
cdr3_aa: CASSFLYRGTEAFF
cdr3_nt: TGTGCCAGCAGCTTTTTATACAGGGGCACTGAAGCTTTCTTT

clone_size: NA
d_call: TRBD2
v_call: TRBV9
j_call: TRBJ2-1
cdr3_aa: CASSLTSGTINEQFF
cdr3_nt: TGTGCCAGCAGCCTCACTAGCGGGACTATCAATGAGCAGTTCTTC

clone_size: few
d_call: NA
v_call: TRBV15
j_call: TRBJ2-6
cdr3_aa: CAARGSGANVLTF
cdr3_nt: TGTGCCGCGAGGGGGTCTGGGGCCAACGTCCTGACTTTC

clone_size: NA
d_call: NA
v_call: TRBV4-2
j_call: TRBJ1-2
cdr3_aa: CASSQDSWGNGGYTF
cdr3_nt: TGTGCCAGCAGCCAAGATTCGTGGGGCAACGGTGGCTACACCTTC

clone_size: NA
d_call: TRBD1
v_call: TRBV20-1
j_call: TRBJ1-4
cdr3_aa: CSAPRTGKLFF
cdr3_nt: TGCAGTGCTCCTCGGACAGGGAAACTGTTTTTT

clone_size: NA
d_call: TRBD1
v_call: TRBV10-3
j_call: TRBJ2-3
cdr3_aa: CAISSGTETDTQYF
cdr3_nt: TGTGCCATCAGTTCCGGGACAGAGACAGATACGCAGTATTTT

clone_size: NA
d_call: NA
v_call: TRBV5-1
j_call: TRBJ1-1
cdr3_aa: CASSLTGAGTEAFF
cdr3_nt: TGCGCCAGCAGCTTGACGGGCGCGGGGACTGAAGCTTTCTTT

clone_size: NA
d_call: NA
v_call: TRBV5-6
j_call: TRBJ2-7
cdr3_aa: CASSQGYEQYF
cdr3_nt: TGTGCCAGCAGCCAGGGCTACGAGCAGTACTTC

clone_size: NA
d_call: TRBD2
v_call: TRBV9
j_call: TRBJ2-5
cdr3_aa: CASSRGLAETQYF
cdr3_nt: TGTGCCAGCAGCCGGGGACTAGCAGAGACCCAGTACTTC

clone_size: once
d_call: NA
v_call: TRBV5-1
j_call: TRBJ2-5
cdr3_aa: CASSLGSGFRSQETQYF
cdr3_nt: TGCGCCAGCAGCTTGGGTTCGGGGTTCAGATCTCAAGAGACCCAGTACTTC

clone_size: NA
d_call: TRBD1
v_call: TRBV5-6
j_call: TRBJ1-1
cdr3_aa: CASSLVDRGVSPEAFF
cdr3_nt: TGTGCCAGCAGCTTGGTCGACAGGGGGGTGAGTCCTGAAGCTTTCTTT

clone_size: NA
d_call: NA
v_call: TRBV5-6
j_call: TRBJ2-5
cdr3_aa: CASSLDGGPQETQYF
cdr3_nt: TGTGCCAGCAGCTTGGACGGGGGGCCTCAAGAGACCCAGTACTTC

clone_size: NA
d_call: NA
v_call: TRBV19
j_call: TRBJ1-3
cdr3_aa: CASSTRVSGNTIYF
cdr3_nt: TGTGCCAGTAGTACCAGGGTTTCTGGAAACACCATATATTTT

clone_size: NA
d_call: TRBD2
v_call: TRBV11-3
j_call: TRBJ2-2
cdr3_aa: CASTKGVAGRAGELFF
cdr3_nt: TGTGCCAGCACCAAAGGGGTAGCGGGAAGGGCCGGGGAGCTGTTTTTT

clone_size: NA
d_call: TRBD1
v_call: TRBV6-5
j_call: TRBJ2-7
cdr3_aa: CASRSAGTGSNEQYF
cdr3_nt: TGTGCCAGCAGGAGTGCCGGGACAGGGAGTAACGAGCAGTACTTC

clone_size: NA
d_call: TRBD2
v_call: TRBV6-5
j_call: TRBJ2-1
cdr3_aa: CASSYSAGARHNEQFF
cdr3_nt: TGTGCCAGCAGTTATTCCGCGGGAGCTCGTCACAATGAGCAGTTCTTC

clone_size: NA
d_call: NA
v_call: TRBV5-6
j_call: TRBJ1-2
cdr3_aa: CASHGWTWWEGYTF
cdr3_nt: TGTGCCAGCCACGGATGGACGTGGTGGGAGGGCTACACCTTC

clone_size: few
d_call: TRBD1
v_call: TRBV11-3
j_call: TRBJ2-7
cdr3_aa: CASSAWDRENAYEQYF
cdr3_nt: TGTGCCAGCAGCGCGTGGGACAGGGAAAACGCGTACGAGCAGTACTTC

clone_size: NA
d_call: NA
v_call: TRBV18
j_call: TRBJ1-1
cdr3_aa: CASSPLYGHLGGGPAFF
cdr3_nt: TGTGCCAGCTCACCATTGTATGGCCACCTTGGGGGCGGTCCGGCTTTCTTT

clone_size: NA
d_call: NA
v_call: TRBV4-2
j_call: TRBJ1-4
cdr3_aa: CASSQVSGFPTNEKLFF
cdr3_nt: TGTGCCAGCAGCCAAGTCAGTGGTTTCCCAACTAATGAAAAACTGTTTTTT

clone_size: once
d_call: TRBD1
v_call: TRBV18
j_call: TRBJ2-5
cdr3_aa: CASSPTPFTGQAKETQYF
cdr3_nt: TGTGCCAGCTCACCCACGCCGTTTACTGGACAGGCGAAAGAGACCCAGTACTTC

clone_size: NA
d_call: TRBD1
v_call: TRBV10-3
j_call: TRBJ1-2
cdr3_aa: CAISARTGSSYGYTF
cdr3_nt: TGTGCCATCAGTGCGCGGACAGGGAGTAGCTATGGCTACACCTTC

clone_size: NA
d_call: NA
v_call: TRBV28
j_call: TRBJ2-7
cdr3_aa: CASSLSLRTAKVTYEQYF
cdr3_nt: TGTGCCAGCAGTTTATCGCTTCGGACAGCCAAAGTAACCTACGAGCAGTACTTC

clone_size: few
d_call: NA
v_call: TRBV6-1
j_call: TRBJ1-1
cdr3_aa: CASSRLNTEAFF
cdr3_nt: TGTGCCAGCAGTCGTTTGAACACTGAAGCTTTCTTT

clone_size: NA
d_call: NA
v_call: TRBV7-9
j_call: TRBJ2-7
cdr3_aa: CASSLEAPGTYEQYF
cdr3_nt: TGTGCCAGCAGCCTAGAGGCGCCAGGGACCTACGAGCAGTACTTC

clone_size: NA
d_call: NA
v_call: TRBV28
j_call: TRBJ2-5
cdr3_aa: CASSSHRVGKTQYF
cdr3_nt: TGTGCCAGCAGTTCGCACAGGGTCGGAAAGACCCAGTACTTC

clone_size: NA
d_call: TRBD1
v_call: TRBV28
j_call: TRBJ2-1
cdr3_aa: CASSFGQGVHNEQFF
cdr3_nt: TGTGCCAGCAGTTTCGGACAGGGGGTCCACAATGAGCAGTTCTTC

clone_size: NA
d_call: NA
v_call: TRBV7-9
j_call: TRBJ2-7
cdr3_aa: CASSPNRVEQYF
cdr3_nt: TGTGCCAGCAGCCCCAACAGGGTCGAGCAGTACTTC

clone_size: NA
d_call: NA
v_call: TRBV4-1
j_call: TRBJ2-5
cdr3_aa: CASSQAWKGGNQETQYF
cdr3_nt: TGCGCCAGCAGCCAGGCTTGGAAGGGGGGGAACCAAGAGACCCAGTACTTC

clone_size: NA
d_call: NA
v_call: TRBV28
j_call: TRBJ1-3
cdr3_aa: CASRTGGSGNTIYF
cdr3_nt: TGTGCCAGCAGGACAGGCGGTTCTGGAAACACCATATATTTT

clone_size: NA
d_call: NA
v_call: TRBV9
j_call: TRBJ2-7
cdr3_aa: CASSAKDGTTVGNEQYF
cdr3_nt: TGTGCCAGCAGCGCCAAGGACGGGACAACTGTTGGCAACGAGCAGTACTTC

clone_size: NA
d_call: TRBD2
v_call: TRBV5-1
j_call: TRBJ2-3
cdr3_aa: CASSLAYRGGGEDTQYF
cdr3_nt: TGCGCCAGCAGCTTGGCCTATCGGGGGGGTGGTGAAGATACGCAGTATTTT

clone_size: NA
d_call: TRBD1
v_call: TRBV19
j_call: TRBJ1-4
cdr3_aa: CASRTTGGNEKLFF
cdr3_nt: TGTGCCAGTAGAACGACAGGGGGCAACGAAAAACTGTTTTTT